The 19 T cell receptor beta chains below were found in one sample sequenced in a study of CD8 T cells in ankylosing spondylitis. TCRdb redid the calling of the 5' RACE reads with MiXCR, one entry per CDR3 protein. Of tens of thousands of distinct CDR3 sequences listed, 7.9% are singletons. Sequences were obtained from blood. Receptors originate from a male donor with ankylosing spondylitis or in good health (not recorded which).

There are a few counts of this clonotype. The V and J genes are TRBV5-1 and TRBJ1-1; possible D gene TRBD1, 6 bases. The CDR3 is 14 residues long. Trimming removed 4 bases at V and 7 bases at J, with 17 bases between. The germline V gene has CDR1 SGHRS and CDR2 YFSETQ. Written as DNA, the CDR3 is TGCGCCAGCAGCCCGGGAAGGACAGCACTTGAAGCTTTCTTT. It codes for CASSPGRTALEAFF.

This clonotype was seen a few times. The gene calls are TRBV18 and TRBJ1-4, with 9 bases that match TRBD1. The CDR3 sequence is 15 residues long. Looked up from germline, CDR1 is KGHSH and CDR2 is LQKENI. V lost 0 bases and J lost 10; bases outside the gene matches: 6. CDR3 nucleotides: TGTGCCAGCTCACCACCGAACAGGGGGCTCGGAAAACTGTTTTTT. This encodes CASSPPNRGLGKLFF. Drawing the rest from reference TRBV18 and TRBJ1-4, the complete variable domain is NAGVMQNPRHLVRRRGQEARLRCSPMKGHSHVYWYRQLPEEGLKFMVYLQKENIIDESGMPKERFSAEFPKEGPSILRIQQVVRGDSAAYFCASSPPNRGLGKLFFGSGTQLSVL.

This clonotype qualifies as medium-sized. The chain combines TRBV12-3 or TRBV12-4 with TRBJ2-5; no clear D. Deletions cut 2 bases from V and 5 bases from J, with 6 bases between. The CDR3 length is 12 residues. The CDR3 nucleotides are TGTGCCAGCAGTTTAAAGGTGGAGACCCAGTACTTC. Protein product: CASSLKVETQYF.

This clonotype was observed a few times. The CDR3 protein is CSVEGSTELHWYQETQYF. CDR3 bases: TGCAGCGTTGAAGGTTCCACAGAGTTACATTGGTACCAAGAGACCCAGTACTTC. J is TRBJ2-5 and V is TRBV29-1; D is unresolved. The germline V gene has CDR1 SQVTM and CDR2 ANQGSEA. The germline V and J ends were trimmed by 1 base and 0 bases, with 21 bases remaining between them. The CDR3 consists of 18 residues.

The chain uses TRBV7-9 and TRBJ2-7; D remains unclear. V was trimmed by 5 bases and J by 3 bases, leaving 8 bases between them. The CDR3 is 12 amino acids. In germline, CDR1 is SEHNR, CDR2 FQNEAQ (reference sequence). CDR3 nucleotide sequence: TGTGCCAGCAGCGCCCTTGGCTACGAGCAGTACTTC. Translating it yields CASSALGYEQYF.

This clonotype was recorded a few times. The gene calls are TRBV29-1 and TRBJ1-1; D call uncertain. Trimming took off 2 bases at V and 1 base at J, with 5 bases between the two ends. Germline V gene lookup returns CDR1 SQVTM and CDR2 ANQGSEA. This CDR3 region has 12 residues. The CDR3 DNA sequence: TGCAGCGTTGAAAACACGAACACTGAAGCTTTCTTT. This translates into CSVENTNTEAFF.

The V and J genes are TRBV7-6 and TRBJ1-2, with D tentatively TRBD1 (6 bases). Germline CDR1 reads SGHVS; CDR2 reads FNYEAQ. Trimming took 4 bases from V and 4 from J, leaving 13 bases between them. The CDR3 sequence is 14 residues long. CDR3 sequence (DNA): TGTGCCAGCAGCTCAGGGGAAGGAGGCTATGGCTACACCTTC. Residues: CASSSGEGGYGYTF.

The sample holds a few counts of this clonotype. This sequence joins TRBV7-6 and TRBJ2-1; 9 positions match TRBD2. The germline CDR1 and CDR2 sequences are SGHVS and FNYEAQ. V was pared by 1 base and J by 4 bases, with 5 bases of the junction left unmatched. The CDR3 covers 16 residues. As DNA, the CDR3 is TGTGCCAGCAGCTTAGAGGCTAGCGGGGATTACAATGAGCAGTTCTTC. Amino acid sequence: CASSLEASGDYNEQFF.

This clonotype has only a few counts. The gene calls are TRBV5-1 and TRBJ2-2; 7 nucleotides line up with TRBD1. V shed 0 bases, J shed 5 bases, and the junction held 7 bases outside the gene matches. The CDR3 covers 16 residues. CDR1 and CDR2 from the germline V gene are SGHRS and YFSETQ. CDR3 amino acids: CASSLDPGGVTGELFF. Here the CDR3 DNA reads TGCGCCAGCAGCTTGGATCCAGGGGGAGTGACCGGGGAGCTGTTTTTT.

This chain links TRBV19 with TRBJ2-2; D call uncertain. The germline CDR1 and CDR2 sequences are LNHDA and SQIVND (reference sequence). Deletions cut 5 bases from V and 2 bases from J, with 9 bases between. CDR3 length: 14 residues. CDR3 nucleotide sequence: TGTGCCAGTAGTCAGGTGATTAACACCGGGGAGCTGTTTTTT. It yields the protein CASSQVINTGELFF.

This clonotype was counted at least ten times. The chain has TRBV9 and TRBJ1-6; D is unclear. This CDR3 has 13 amino acids. The germline V gene encodes CDR1 SGDLS and CDR2 YYNGEE. V was trimmed by 0 bases and J by 13 bases, leaving 11 bases between them. CDR3 residues: CASSVATGSPLHF. CDR3 coding DNA: TGTGCCAGCAGCGTAGCTACGGGGTCGCCCCTCCACTTT.

This clonotype has a handful of counts. The V call is TRBV7-9, the J call TRBJ2-7, with D possibly TRBD2 on 6 matching bases. The CDR3 spans 14 residues. V lost 5 bases to trimming and J lost 2 bases, with 13 bases between them. Germline CDR1 reads SEHNR; CDR2 reads FQNEAQ (reference sequence). This CDR3 reads CASSGGTNPYEQYF. In DNA, the CDR3 is TGTGCCAGCAGCGGGGGGACCAACCCCTACGAGCAGTACTTC.

The gene calls are TRBV25-1 and TRBJ2-1; maybe TRBD2 (5 bases). Germline loops: CDR1 MGHDK, CDR2 SYGVNS. The CDR3 covers 10 residues. Trimming took off 8 bases at V and 9 bases at J, with 8 bases between the two ends. This CDR3 reads CASGGGEQFF. In DNA, the CDR3 is TGTGCCAGCGGAGGCGGTGAGCAGTTCTTC.

The rearrangement uses TRBV12-3 or TRBV12-4 and TRBJ2-2; 7 positions match TRBD2. V lost 5 bases, J lost 6 bases, and 6 bases stayed unmatched. CDR3 length equals 14 residues. The CDR3 DNA reads as TGTGCCAGCAGTCCCGGGAGGTCCGCCGGGGAGCTGTTTTTT. This encodes CASSPGRSAGELFF.

This clonotype appeared a few times. CDR3 DNA sequence: TGCGCCAGCAGCGAGAGCAGAGAGACCCAGTACTTC. Encoded protein: CASSESRETQYF. V is TRBV5-1 and J is TRBJ2-5, with D unclear. The CDR3 is made up of 12 amino acids. Germline assignment: CDR1 SGHRS and CDR2 YFSETQ. The germline V and J ends were trimmed by 4 bases and 4 bases, with 8 bases remaining between them.

This clonotype was seen many times. The chain joins TRBV28 to TRBJ2-5; D remains unclear. Trimming pared 7 bases from V and 3 bases from J, leaving 18 bases between. The CDR3 consists of 15 residues. Germline loops: CDR1 MDHEN, CDR2 SYDVKM. DNA for the CDR3: TGTGCCAGCACCACTGCCGGGCCCGGCGAAGAGACCCAGTACTTC. Protein product: CASTTAGPGEETQYF.

This clonotype was detected many times. The chain couples TRBV5-1 to TRBJ2-1; D is perhaps TRBD1 or TRBD2 (5 bases each). The CDR3 spans 15 residues. Trimming pared 3 bases from V and 1 base from J, leaving 11 bases between. CDR1 and CDR2 from the germline V gene are SGHRS and YFSETQ. CDR3 sequence reads: CASSYEGSSYNEQFF. The CDR3 DNA reads as TGCGCCAGCAGCTATGAGGGGAGTTCCTACAATGAGCAGTTCTTC. Filled out from reference TRBV5-1 and TRBJ2-1, the complete variable domain reads KAGVTQTPRYLIKTRGQQVTLSCSPISGHRSVSWYQQTPGQGLQFLFEYFSETQRNKGNFPGRFSGRQFSNSRSEMNVSTLELGDSALYLCASSYEGSSYNEQFFGPGTRLTVL.

This clonotype was detected ten times or more. This rearrangement joins TRBV29-1 to TRBJ2-7; D perhaps matches TRBD2 (5 bases). V lost 7 bases and J 0 bases, leaving 13 bases between the germline ends. This CDR3 has 13 residues. Germline V gene lookup returns CDR1 SQVTM and CDR2 ANQGSEA. The CDR3 DNA follows: TGCAGCGGTCGGACTTCGGGCTCCTACGAGCAGTACTTC. Its translation is CSGRTSGSYEQYF.

V and J are TRBV7-6 and TRBJ2-5, with 13 bases aligning to TRBD2. The germline gives CDR1 SGHVS, CDR2 FNYEAQ. V shed 1 base, J shed 2 bases, and the junction held 1 base outside the gene matches. The CDR3 is 16 amino acids. The chain's CDR3 is CASSLGTSGGQETQYF. The CDR3 DNA is TGTGCCAGCAGCTTAGGGACTAGCGGGGGACAAGAGACCCAGTACTTC.